The 3 T cell receptor beta chains below come from one sample, sequenced in a study of shared clonotypes between healthy human individuals. Clones were read by immunoSEQ multiplex PCR, and TCRdb kept only the in-frame ones, dropping some. In the table there are millions of clones, 95% of which are singletons. Input material: naive CD4+ T cells sorted from blood. Stated subset: CD45RA+ positively selected. These receptors were collected from a man younger than 35 in good health.

The chain uses TRBV21-1 and TRBJ2-2; the D call TRBD1 from the table was never checked on the DNA. TRBV21-1 is a pseudogene. The length of the CDR3 is 13 residues. The CDR3 protein is CATDRVNTGELFF. CDR3 in DNA: TGTGCTACGGACAGGGTCAACACCGGGGAGCTGTTTTTT.

In its sample, this clone was seen once. The V gene is TRBV28, the J gene TRBJ1-1, with TRBD1 identical over 8 bases. The V segment lost 2 bases and the J segment 2 bases; nucleotides outside the gene matches: 4. CDR1 is MDHEN and CDR2 is SYDVKM in the germline V gene. The CDR3 extends over 15 amino acids. Here the CDR3 DNA reads TGTGCCAGCAGTTTACAGGGGGCGCTTAACACTGAAGCTTTCTTT. Translation gives CASSLQGALNTEAFF.

The V call is TRBV5-6, the J call TRBJ1-1; D may be TRBD1 (5 bases). CDR3 length equals 18 residues. Trimming pared 3 bases from V and 1 base from J, leaving 22 bases between. Germline V lookup: CDR1 SGHDT, CDR2 YYEEEE. The chain's CDR3 is CASSSLSRVGSGNTEAFF. The DNA of the CDR3 is TGTGCCAGCAGCTCGCTCAGCAGGGTGGGGTCGGGGAACACTGAAGCTTTCTTT.